This is a list of T cell receptor beta chains from one sample in a study of cytomegalovirus exposure and HLA in healthy donors. Only in-frame clones appear in the TCRdb table, and some are missing; sequencing was by immunoSEQ multiplex PCR. Altogether hundreds of thousands of clones are present, around nine tenths being singletons, with the ten largest covering more than 2%. Specimen: PBMCs. The receptors come from a woman under 30 in good health and CMV-seronegative. Each CDR3 is given with its conserved first and last residue. The D gene is left open where the match is weak. Rows give clone size only sometimes, using once, few, many, or a class for an expanded clone.

TRBV7-2	TRBD2	NA	TRBJ2-7	TGTGCCAGCAGTCCAGCGGGGGGAATCGAATGGACCTACGAGCAGTACTTC	CASSPAGGIEWTYEQYF
TRBV7-2	TRBD1	NA	TRBJ1-3	TGTGCCAGCAGCTTATGGGACAGCTCTGGAAACACCATATATTTT	CASSLWDSSGNTIYF
TRBV9	NA	NA	TRBJ1-2	TGTGCCAGCAGCGCCCAACAGGGAGGGAACTATGGCTACACCTTC	CASSAQQGGNYGYTF
TRBV18	TRBD1	once	TRBJ2-7	TGTGCCAGCTCCCCGGGACAGGCTTCCTACGAGCAGTACTTC	CASSPGQASYEQYF
TRBV30	NA	NA	TRBJ1-5	TGTGCATTTTCCGCCAGGGGCGTGAGTCAGCCCCAGCATTTT	CAFSARGVSQPQHF
TRBV29-1	NA	NA	TRBJ2-5	TGCAGCGTTGAGCCCATCCTCGGAGAGACCCAGTACTTC	CSVEPILGETQYF
TRBV11-2	NA	NA	TRBJ2-2	TGTGCCAGCAGCGCCACTACAGGGTCGGTCGGGGAGCTGTTTTTT	CASSATTGSVGELFF
TRBV7-9	TRBD1	NA	TRBJ1-5	TGTGCCAGCAGCTCAACAACGGGACAGAACAATCAGCCCCAGCATTTT	CASSSTTGQNNQPQHF
TRBV7-9	NA	NA	TRBJ2-2	TGTGCCAGCAGCTTAGGACAGTCAACCGGGGAGCTGTTTTTT	CASSLGQSTGELFF
TRBV5-6	TRBD2	NA	TRBJ2-7	TGTGCCAGCAGCTTGGAGGGGACTACTGGGGAGCAGTACTTC	CASSLEGTTGEQYF
TRBV10-3	NA	NA	TRBJ2-4	TGTGCCATCAGGGACCCAGGGGAATTAGCCAAAAACATTCAGTACTTC	CAIRDPGELAKNIQYF
TRBV9	NA	NA	TRBJ2-2	TGTGCCAGCAGCCTTAAATTTGCACAGACGAACACCGGGGAGCTGTTTTTT	CASSLKFAQTNTGELFF
TRBV11-3	TRBD1	NA	TRBJ2-5	TGTGCCAGCAGCTTAGGAGGGGACAGCCAAGAGACCCAGTACTTC	CASSLGGDSQETQYF
TRBV2	TRBD1	NA	TRBJ2-7	TGTGCCAGAGAACGGGACAGGGGGCAAACCTACGAGCAGTACTTC	CARERDRGQTYEQYF
TRBV7-9	TRBD2	NA	TRBJ2-7	TGTTCCAGCAGCTCCGGGGGGAACGAGCAGTACTTC	CSSSSGGNEQYF
TRBV2	NA	NA	TRBJ2-2	TGTGCCAGCCGCAAGGAGGGCACCGGGGAGCTGTTTTTT	CASRKEGTGELFF
TRBV2	NA	once	TRBJ2-1	TGTGCCAGCAGTGAAGGCCTAAGCTCCTACAATGAGCAGTTCTTC	CASSEGLSSYNEQFF
TRBV11-2	TRBD2	NA	TRBJ2-7	TGTGCCAGCAGCTTAGTGGTGGCTAGCGGAACCTACGAGCAGTACTTC	CASSLVVASGTYEQYF
TRBV14	TRBD1	NA	TRBJ2-1	TGTGCCAGCAGCGTCCGGGACAGGCGTTTCTTC	CASSVRDRRFF
TRBV6-1	NA	NA	TRBJ1-1	TGTGCCAGCACGGGTTACAGGGAGGGGAGCACTGAAGCTTTCTTT	CASTGYREGSTEAFF
TRBV29-1	TRBD1	NA	TRBJ2-1	TGCAGCGTCCGGACAGGGGAGCAGTTCTTC	CSVRTGEQFF
TRBV28	NA	NA	TRBJ1-1	TGTGCCAGCAGTGGGGGGGCTCTTGGAAGGCACACTGAAGCTTTCTTT	CASSGGALGRHTEAFF
TRBV30	NA	NA	TRBJ1-2	TGTGCCTGGAGTGGCGGACAGAACTACTATGGCTACACCTTC	CAWSGGQNYYGYTF
TRBV6-1	NA	NA	TRBJ2-3	TGTGCCAGCAGGGCCCCGCCAGATACGCAGTATTTT	CASRAPPDTQYF
TRBV19	NA	NA	TRBJ1-5	TGTGCCAGTAGTATAGCGGTGAATCAGCCCCAGCATTTT	CASSIAVNQPQHF
TRBV5-6	TRBD1	few	TRBJ1-1	TGTGCCAGCAGCTCGGGACAGGGTGCGAACACTGAAGCTTTCTTT	CASSSGQGANTEAFF
TRBV4-1	NA	NA	TRBJ2-5	TGCGCCAGCAGCCAAGACCGAAGTATGTTCCTCCGAAGCGCGGGAGAGACCCAGTACTTC	CASSQDRSMFLRSAGETQYF
TRBV27	NA	NA	TRBJ2-2	TGTGCCAGCAGTTTTTTCCCACAGCCGATAGACCCCGGGGAGCTGTTTTTT	CASSFFPQPIDPGELFF
TRBV5-1	NA	NA	TRBJ2-2	TGCGCCAGCAGTCCCGGACAACCGAACACCGGGGAGCTGTTTTTT	CASSPGQPNTGELFF
TRBV7-9	NA	once	TRBJ2-1	TGTGCCAGCAGCTTAGCTCTAACAGGGGAGCAGTTCTTC	CASSLALTGEQFF
TRBV27	TRBD2	NA	TRBJ2-7	TGTGCCAGCAGCCCTACCGGGACTAATGGATACGAGCAGTACTTC	CASSPTGTNGYEQYF
TRBV7-5	NA	NA	TRBJ2-1	TGTGCCAGAAGAGAACGGGGGGCGTTTTACAATGAGCAGTTCTTC	CARRERGAFYNEQFF
TRBV25-1	TRBD2	NA	TRBJ2-1	TGTGCCAGCAGTGAATATCCGGGAGGAGAGCGGGGGATTTATGAGCAGTTCTTC	CASSEYPGGERGIYEQFF
TRBV5-1	TRBD1	NA	TRBJ1-2	TGCGCCAGTACTACAGGGGATGGGGGTATCTCGCTCTATGGCTACACCTTC	CASTTGDGGISLYGYTF
TRBV5-4	TRBD2	NA	TRBJ2-3	TGTGCCAGCAGCGCCGGACTAGCGGGGGGCACAGATACGCAGTATTTT	CASSAGLAGGTDTQYF
TRBV9	NA	NA	TRBJ1-2	TGTGCCAGCAGCGTAGCCGTCGGAACTATCTATGGCTACACCTTC	CASSVAVGTIYGYTF
TRBV14	NA	NA	TRBJ1-1	TGTGCCAGCAGCCGGCCCGGGGGGAGGACTGAAGCTTTCTTT	CASSRPGGRTEAFF
TRBV9	NA	NA	TRBJ2-7	TGTGCCAGCAGCGTAAGTCCCAGGGAGGCCTACGAGCAGTACTTC	CASSVSPREAYEQYF
TRBV2	NA	once	TRBJ2-1	TGTGCCACCCAGACTAGTTGGGATGAGCAGTTCTTC	CATQTSWDEQFF
TRBV23-1	TRBD2	NA	TRBJ2-3	TGCGCCAGCAGTCAATCCCGTAACAGGTTACTAGCGGGGCGTTACACAGATACGCAGTATTTT	CASSQSRNRLLAGRYTDTQYF
TRBV4-1	TRBD1	NA	TRBJ2-7	TGCGCCAGCAGCCGAACAGGGGAGTTTGGCGAGCAGTACTTC	CASSRTGEFGEQYF
TRBV19	NA	NA	TRBJ1-2	TGTGCCACACGGAGATTTAGCTATGGCTACACCTTC	CATRRFSYGYTF
TRBV6-5	NA	NA	TRBJ1-3	TGTGCCATCTGGGGAGGGGCCTACTCTGGAAACACCATATATTTT	CAIWGGAYSGNTIYF
TRBV5-1	TRBD1	NA	TRBJ2-7	TGCGCCAGCAGCTCAACCGGGACAGGGTTTTACTACGAGCAGTACTTC	CASSSTGTGFYYEQYF
TRBV27	TRBD2	NA	TRBJ2-3	TGTGCCAGCAGCTTATCGTGGCTAGCGGGGGGTACTAGCACAGATACGCAGTATTTT	CASSLSWLAGGTSTDTQYF
TRBV9	TRBD1	once	TRBJ1-6	TGTGCCAGCAGTCCGGGACAGGGTAAATACTCACCCCTCCACTTT	CASSPGQGKYSPLHF
TRBV7-9	TRBD1	NA	TRBJ1-2	TGTGCCAGCAGCTCTCCCTCCGGACAGGGGTTCACCTTC	CASSSPSGQGFTF
TRBV11-3	NA	NA	TRBJ2-7	TGTGCCAGCAGCCCCCAGCTAGGAAACGAGCAGTACTTC	CASSPQLGNEQYF
TRBV9	TRBD2	NA	TRBJ2-7	TGTGCCAGCAGCGTAGGTGGGGGGGACTACTACGAGCAGTACTTC	CASSVGGGDYYEQYF
TRBV5-4	NA	NA	TRBJ2-7	TGTGCCAGCAGCTCTCGTAGAAGCTACGAGCAGTACTTC	CASSSRRSYEQYF
TRBV9	TRBD2	NA	TRBJ2-3	TGTGCCAGCAGCGACCGGACTAGCGGGGGGGTCGCAGATACGCAGTATTTT	CASSDRTSGGVADTQYF
TRBV29-1	TRBD1	NA	TRBJ1-1	TGCAGCGTTGAAGATCATGACAGGGTAGGAACTGAAGCTTTCTTT	CSVEDHDRVGTEAFF
TRBV4-1	NA	NA	TRBJ1-3	TGCGCCAGCAGCCAGATCGGACAGAACCGCCGCTCTGGAAACACCATATATTTT	CASSQIGQNRRSGNTIYF
TRBV9	NA	NA	TRBJ1-6	TGTGCCAGCAGCGGGGGGGATTCCCCCCTCCACTTT	CASSGGDSPLHF
TRBV27	TRBD2	NA	TRBJ2-3	TGTGCCAGCAGCTCGACATACGGACTAGCGGAGACCACAGATACGCAGTATTTT	CASSSTYGLAETTDTQYF
TRBV6-5	NA	NA	TRBJ1-1	TGTGCCAGCAGTCCCCCGGGGGGCACTGAAGCTTTCTTT	CASSPPGGTEAFF
TRBV6-6	NA	NA	TRBJ2-2	TGTGCCGGCAGTTATGTCGGGCAGGGAAACACCGGGGAGCTGTTTTTT	CAGSYVGQGNTGELFF
TRBV2	TRBD1	NA	TRBJ1-4	TGTGCCAGCAGTGAAGGGCAACAGGGGCTGGGTGAAAAACTGTTTTTT	CASSEGQQGLGEKLFF
TRBV5-1	NA	NA	TRBJ1-3	TGCGCCAGCAGCTACGAAGACAGCTCTGGAAACACCATATATTTT	CASSYEDSSGNTIYF